Here is one TCR beta chain with its context. The sample belongs to a study of T cell responses to AZD1222 COVID-19 vaccine. Assay used: immunoSEQ multiplex PCR; TCRdb lists only in-frame clones, some missing. Here the sample spans over 150,000 clones, 93% being singletons. The CDR3 length is 17 residues. Germline V lookup: CDR1 MGHRA, CDR2 YSYEKL. The V gene end was trimmed by 1 base and the J gene end by 1 base; junction bases not matched to a gene: 10. This rearrangement joins TRBV4-1 to TRBJ2-7; the match to TRBD1 covers 7 bases. The specimen was peripheral blood, collected 28 days after the second AZD1222 dose. This sequence originates from an adult who received the AZD1222 COVID-19 vaccine. The DNA for the CDR3 is TGCGCCAGCAGCCAAGTCCCGGGACAGCAAGAATCCTACGAGCAGTACTTC. Amino acid sequence: CASSQVPGQQESYEQYF.